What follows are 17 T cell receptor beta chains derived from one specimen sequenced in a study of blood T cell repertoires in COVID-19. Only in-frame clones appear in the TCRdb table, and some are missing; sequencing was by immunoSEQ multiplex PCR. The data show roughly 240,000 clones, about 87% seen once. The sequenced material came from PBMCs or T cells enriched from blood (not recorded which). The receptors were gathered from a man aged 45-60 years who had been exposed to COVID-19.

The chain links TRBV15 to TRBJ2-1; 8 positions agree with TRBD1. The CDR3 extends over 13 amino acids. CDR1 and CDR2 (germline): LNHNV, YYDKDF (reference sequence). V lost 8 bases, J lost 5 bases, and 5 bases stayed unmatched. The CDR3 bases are TGTGCCACCGGGGACAGGTGGAACAATGAGCAGTTCTTC. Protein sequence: CATGDRWNNEQFF.

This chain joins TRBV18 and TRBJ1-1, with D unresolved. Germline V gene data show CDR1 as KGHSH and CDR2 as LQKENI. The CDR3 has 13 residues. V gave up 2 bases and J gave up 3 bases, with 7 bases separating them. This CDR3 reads CASSPGSHTEAFF. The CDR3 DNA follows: TGTGCCAGCTCACCAGGGAGTCACACTGAAGCTTTCTTT.

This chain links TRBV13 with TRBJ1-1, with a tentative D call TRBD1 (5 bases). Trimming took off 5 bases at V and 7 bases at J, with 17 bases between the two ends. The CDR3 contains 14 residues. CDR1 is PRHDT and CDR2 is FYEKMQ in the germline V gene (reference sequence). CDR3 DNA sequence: TGTGCCAGCAGCAGCACCTTGGAGACAGTTGAAGCTTTCTTT. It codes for CASSSTLETVEAFF. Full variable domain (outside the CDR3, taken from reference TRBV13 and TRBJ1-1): AAGVIQSPRHLIKEKRETATLKCYPIPRHDTVYWYQQGPGQDPQFLISFYEKMQSDKGSIPDRFSAQQFSDYHSELNMSSLELGDSALYFCASSSTLETVEAFFGQGTRLTVV.

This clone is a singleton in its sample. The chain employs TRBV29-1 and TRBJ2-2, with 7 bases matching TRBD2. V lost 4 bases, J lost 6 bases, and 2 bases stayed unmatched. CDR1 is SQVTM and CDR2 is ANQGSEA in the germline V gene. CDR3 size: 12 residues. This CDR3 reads CSVGEGPGELFF. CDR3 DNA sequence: TGCAGCGTTGGGGAGGGTCCCGGGGAGCTGTTTTTT.

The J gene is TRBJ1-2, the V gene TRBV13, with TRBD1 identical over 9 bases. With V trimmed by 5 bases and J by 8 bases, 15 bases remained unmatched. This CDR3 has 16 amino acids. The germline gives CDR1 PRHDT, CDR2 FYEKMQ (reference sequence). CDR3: CASSLRPGTGSEGYTF. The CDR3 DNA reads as TGTGCCAGCAGCCTACGTCCCGGGACAGGGTCCGAGGGCTACACCTTC.

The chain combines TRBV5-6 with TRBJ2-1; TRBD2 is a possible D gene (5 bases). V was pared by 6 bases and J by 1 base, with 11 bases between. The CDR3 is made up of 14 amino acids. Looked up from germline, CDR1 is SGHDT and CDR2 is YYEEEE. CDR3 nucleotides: TGTGCCAGCACCTTCGGACTTTCCTACAATGAGCAGTTCTTC. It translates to CASTFGLSYNEQFF.

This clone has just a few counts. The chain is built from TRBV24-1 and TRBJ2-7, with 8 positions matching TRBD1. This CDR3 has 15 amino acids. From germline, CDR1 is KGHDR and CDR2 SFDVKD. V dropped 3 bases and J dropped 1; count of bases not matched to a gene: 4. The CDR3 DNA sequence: TGTGCCACCAGTGATCCCGGGACAGGTTCCTACGAGCAGTACTTC. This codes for CATSDPGTGSYEQYF.

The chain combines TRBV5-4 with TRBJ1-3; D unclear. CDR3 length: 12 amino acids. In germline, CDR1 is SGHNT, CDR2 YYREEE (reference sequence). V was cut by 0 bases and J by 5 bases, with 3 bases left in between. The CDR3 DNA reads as TGTGCCAGCAGCTTGGATAGAAACACCATATATTTT. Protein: CASSLDRNTIYF.

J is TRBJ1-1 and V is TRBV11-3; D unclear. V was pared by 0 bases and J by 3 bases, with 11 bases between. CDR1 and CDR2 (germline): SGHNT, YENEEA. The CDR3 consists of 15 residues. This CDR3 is CASSLETSRYTEAFF. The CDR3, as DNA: TGTGCCAGCAGCTTAGAAACAAGCAGGTACACTGAAGCTTTCTTT.

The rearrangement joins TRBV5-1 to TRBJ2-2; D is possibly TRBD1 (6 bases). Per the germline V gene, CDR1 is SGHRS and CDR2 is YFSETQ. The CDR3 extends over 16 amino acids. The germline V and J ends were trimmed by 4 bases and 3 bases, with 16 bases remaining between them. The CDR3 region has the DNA TGCGCCAGCAGCCTGGGGGACACCCCGCACACCGGGGAGCTGTTTTTT. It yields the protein CASSLGDTPHTGELFF. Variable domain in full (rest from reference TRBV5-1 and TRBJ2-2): KAGVTQTPRYLIKTRGQQVTLSCSPISGHRSVSWYQQTPGQGLQFLFEYFSETQRNKGNFPGRFSGRQFSNSRSEMNVSTLELGDSALYLCASSLGDTPHTGELFFGEGSRLTVL.

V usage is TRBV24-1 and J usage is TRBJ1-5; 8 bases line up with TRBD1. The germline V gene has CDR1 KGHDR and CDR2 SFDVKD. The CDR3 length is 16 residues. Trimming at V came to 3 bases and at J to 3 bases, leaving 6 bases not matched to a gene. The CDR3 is CATSDTDRGDNQPQHF. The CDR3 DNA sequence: TGTGCCACCAGTGATACCGACAGGGGTGACAATCAGCCCCAGCATTTT.

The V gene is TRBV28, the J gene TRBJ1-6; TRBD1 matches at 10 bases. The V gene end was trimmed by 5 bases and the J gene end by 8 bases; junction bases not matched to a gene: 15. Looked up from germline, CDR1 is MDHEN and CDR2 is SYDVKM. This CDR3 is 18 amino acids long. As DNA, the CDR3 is TGTGCCAGCAGTCCGCCAGGCCCTGGACAGGGGGGCGATTCACCCCTCCACTTT. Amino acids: CASSPPGPGQGGDSPLHF.

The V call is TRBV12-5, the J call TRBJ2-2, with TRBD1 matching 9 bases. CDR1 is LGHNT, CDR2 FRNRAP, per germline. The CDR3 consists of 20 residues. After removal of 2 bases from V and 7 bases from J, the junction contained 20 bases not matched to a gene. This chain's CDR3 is CASGLTDPHSYRGPNGELFF. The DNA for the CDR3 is TGTGCTAGTGGTTTGACCGACCCCCACTCTTACAGGGGGCCGAACGGGGAGCTGTTTTTT.

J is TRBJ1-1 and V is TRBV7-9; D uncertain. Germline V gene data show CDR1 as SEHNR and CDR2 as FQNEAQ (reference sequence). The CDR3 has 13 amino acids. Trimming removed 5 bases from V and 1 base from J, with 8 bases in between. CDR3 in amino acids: CASSQARNTEAFF. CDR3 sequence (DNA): TGTGCCAGCAGCCAAGCGCGGAACACTGAAGCTTTCTTT.

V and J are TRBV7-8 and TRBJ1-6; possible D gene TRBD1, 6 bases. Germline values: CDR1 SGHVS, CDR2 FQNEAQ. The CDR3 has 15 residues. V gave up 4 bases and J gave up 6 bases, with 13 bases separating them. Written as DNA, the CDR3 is TGTGCCAGCAGCTCTACAGGACAGTCTAATTCACCCCTCCACTTT. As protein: CASSSTGQSNSPLHF.

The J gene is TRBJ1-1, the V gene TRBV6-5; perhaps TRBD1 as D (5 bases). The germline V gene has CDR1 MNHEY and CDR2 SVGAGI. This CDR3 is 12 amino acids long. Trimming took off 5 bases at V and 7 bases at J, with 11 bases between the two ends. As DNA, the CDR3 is TGTGCCAGCAGTACCACCGGGGGTGAAGCTTTCTTT. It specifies CASSTTGGEAFF.

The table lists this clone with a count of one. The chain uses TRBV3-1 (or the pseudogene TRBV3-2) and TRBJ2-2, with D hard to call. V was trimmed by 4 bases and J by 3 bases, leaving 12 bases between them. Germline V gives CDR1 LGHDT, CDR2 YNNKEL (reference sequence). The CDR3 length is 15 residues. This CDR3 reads CASSPVVDYTGELFF. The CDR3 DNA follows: TGTGCCAGCAGCCCCGTTGTAGACTACACCGGGGAGCTGTTTTTT.